These 4 T cell receptor beta chains were all obtained from the same sample, sequenced in a study of Ad26.COV2.S vaccination and SARS-CoV-2 variants. Sample treatment: around 19 received Ad26.COV2.S at low or high dose, single or two shots; about 5 received placebo; per-sample allocation not given. The study sampled participants on day 63 after the first vaccine or placebo injection. Produced via immunoSEQ multiplex PCR; TCRdb's table is partial and in-frame only. The data show over 400,000 clones, with approximately 89% seen just once and 2.5% held by the top ten. The sample was peripheral blood, taken in a trial of Ad26.COV2.S vaccine versus placebo. These receptors were obtained from a person between 18 and 59 years old who received the Ad26.COV2.S COVID-19 vaccine or a placebo.

V is TRBV5-6 and J is TRBJ1-1; D unresolved. Per the germline V gene, CDR1 is SGHDT and CDR2 is YYEEEE. Trimming cost V 4 bases and J 6 bases, with 13 bases left between them. The CDR3 consists of 13 residues. The CDR3 spells CASSRLTIAEAFF. As DNA, the CDR3 is TGTGCCAGCAGCCGTCTGACCATCGCTGAAGCTTTCTTT.

The chain is built from TRBV6-1 and TRBJ1-4, with D maybe TRBD1 (5 bases). The germline V gene has CDR1 MNHNS and CDR2 SASEGT. Trimming cost V 0 bases and J 8 bases, with 13 bases left between them. The CDR3 extends over 15 amino acids. The CDR3 DNA reads as TGTGCCAGCAGTGAAGCGCTGGGGGGGGTCGAAAAACTGTTTTTT. Its protein product is CASSEALGGVEKLFF.

V gene TRBV24-1 combines with J gene TRBJ2-3; a possible D gene is TRBD2 (7 bases). The germline CDR1 and CDR2 sequences are KGHDR and SFDVKD. Between the trimmed V and J ends, which lost 4 bases and 2 bases, there was a span of 18 bases. The CDR3 is 17 amino acids. The DNA of the CDR3 is TGTGCCACCAGTGACCTCCTGTGGGAGGGGGTCACAGATACGCAGTATTTT. Translated, it gives CATSDLLWEGVTDTQYF.

This chain links TRBV4-1 with TRBJ1-1; TRBD1 might be the D (5 bases). Germline CDR1 is MGHRA and CDR2 is YSYEKL. Trimming stripped 1 base from V and 3 bases from J, with 18 bases between. The CDR3 runs to 17 residues. CDR3: CASSQGGIKGWDTEAFF. CDR3 in DNA: TGCGCCAGCAGCCAAGGGGGCATAAAGGGGTGGGACACTGAAGCTTTCTTT.